Listed below are T cell receptor beta chains from one sample, sequenced in a study of blood T cell repertoires in COVID-19. Generated by immunoSEQ multiplex PCR, the TCRdb table keeps only in-frame clones and is missing some. Counted here are approximately 290,000 clones, almost 90% occurring once; the ten biggest clones make up around 4.3%. Sequencing used PBMCs or T cells enriched from blood (not recorded which). The receptors originated from a young woman with acute COVID-19. Both conserved end residues are part of each CDR3. D genes are given only for firm matches. Expanded clones are given a class, and other clones once, few, many or no size at all.

>TRBV29-1|TRBD1|TRBJ1-5|NA
CSVRGTGVGQPQHF
TGCAGCGTCCGTGGGACAGGGGTTGGGCAGCCCCAGCATTTT
>TRBV9|NA|TRBJ2-7|once
CASSVGPGTNYEQYF
TGTGCCAGCAGCGTAGGTCCAGGGACAAATTACGAGCAGTACTTC
>TRBV12-3/TRBV12-4|NA|TRBJ1-1|NA
CASRDQGNTEAFF
TGTGCCAGCAGGGATCAGGGGAACACTGAAGCTTTCTTT
>TRBV10-1|TRBD1|TRBJ1-5|NA
CASSCRSSKTPGQANTSNQPQHF
TGCGCCAGCAGTTGCCGATCATCTAAGACCCCAGGACAGGCGAATACTAGCAATCAGCCCCAGCATTTT
>TRBV27|TRBD1|TRBJ1-2|NA
CASSPTGGGYGYTF
TGTGCCAGCAGCCCCACAGGGGGCGGCTATGGCTACACCTTC
>TRBV28|TRBD2|TRBJ2-3|NA
CASSLIGRGSTDTQYF
TGTGCCAGCAGTTTAATCGGGCGGGGGAGCACAGATACGCAGTATTTT
>TRBV11-2|NA|TRBJ1-5|NA
CASSLGSGNQPQHF
TGTGCCAGCAGCTTAGGCTCGGGTAATCAGCCCCAGCATTTT
>TRBV2|NA|TRBJ2-3|NA
CASSPGDTQYF
TGTGCCAGCAGTCCGGGAGATACGCAGTATTTT
>TRBV7-3|TRBD2|TRBJ2-2|NA
CASSAIAGANTGELFF
TGTGCCAGCAGCGCAATAGCGGGTGCGAACACCGGGGAGCTGTTTTTT
>TRBV7-3|TRBD1|TRBJ1-2|few
CASGDRAGGYTF
TGTGCCAGCGGAGACAGGGCGGGTGGCTACACCTTC
>TRBV29-1|NA|TRBJ2-1|NA
CSVEEGGESNEQFF
TGCAGCGTTGAAGAAGGGGGAGAGAGCAATGAGCAGTTCTTC
>TRBV18|NA|TRBJ1-5|NA
CASSPEGAQPQHF
TGTGCCAGCTCACCAGAGGGAGCCCAGCCCCAGCATTTT
>TRBV7-9|TRBD1|TRBJ1-4|few
CASSSAGTGNEKLFF
TGTGCCAGCAGCTCCGCCGGGACAGGAAATGAAAAACTGTTTTTT
>TRBV19|TRBD2|TRBJ2-5|NA
CASSIDRGVGETQYF
TGTGCCAGTAGTATAGATCGGGGGGTTGGGGAGACCCAGTACTTC
>TRBV13|NA|TRBJ2-1|NA
CASSSLQGRFF
TGTGCCAGCAGCTCCCTGCAGGGGCGGTTCTTC
>TRBV18|NA|TRBJ1-3|NA
CASSPGQGRNTIYF
TGTGCCAGCTCACCGGGCCAGGGGCGAAACACCATATATTTT
>TRBV15|TRBD2|TRBJ2-3|NA
CATSRDPLNSGGSTDTQYF
TGTGCCACCAGCAGAGATCCACTCAATAGCGGGGGCAGCACAGATACGCAGTATTTT
>TRBV5-1|NA|TRBJ1-6|NA
CASSLQGLNNSPLHF
TGCGCCAGCAGCCTACAGGGATTAAATAATTCACCCCTCCACTTT
>TRBV14|NA|TRBJ1-2|NA
CASSPGRSLYGYTF
TGTGCCAGCAGCCCCGGAAGGAGCTTATATGGCTACACCTTC
>TRBV5-4|NA|TRBJ2-3|once
CASSPGRYPTDTQYF
TGTGCCAGCAGCCCCGGGAGATACCCCACAGATACGCAGTATTTT
>TRBV6-5|NA|TRBJ2-7|NA
CASSNARDYEQYF
TGTGCCAGCAGTAACGCCCGGGACTACGAGCAGTACTTC
>TRBV10-2|TRBD2|TRBJ2-7|NA
CASSVGLAGAYEQYF
TGCGCCAGCAGTGTGGGCCTAGCGGGAGCCTACGAGCAGTACTTC
>TRBV11-3|TRBD2|TRBJ2-1|NA
CASKLAGSYNEQFF
TGTGCCAGCAAACTAGCGGGATCCTACAATGAGCAGTTCTTC
>TRBV5-1|NA|TRBJ2-3|NA
CASSSGATDTQYF
TGCGCCAGCAGCTCCGGAGCAACGGATACGCAGTATTTT
>TRBV7-9|NA|TRBJ2-1|NA
CASRHVLDANNEQFF
TGTGCCAGCAGACATGTCCTAGACGCTAACAATGAGCAGTTCTTC
>TRBV5-1|TRBD2|TRBJ2-3|NA
CASSAGASGSSDTQYF
TGCGCCAGCAGCGCGGGGGCTAGCGGGAGCTCAGATACGCAGTATTTT
>TRBV21-1|NA|TRBJ1-3|NA
CASKKGWGGNTIYF
TGTGCCAGCAAAAAGGGCTGGGGCGGAAACACCATATATTTT
>TRBV28|TRBD1|TRBJ1-2|NA
CASSRAGQGAGGYTF
TGTGCCAGCAGTCGAGCGGGACAGGGGGCCGGCGGCTACACCTTC
>TRBV13|NA|TRBJ2-2|once
CASSLGLSRGELFF
TGTGCCAGCAGCTTAGGCCTCTCGCGGGGGGAGCTGTTTTTT
>TRBV11-3|TRBD1|TRBJ1-1|NA
CASSLSGGNTEAFF
TGTGCCAGCAGCTTATCAGGGGGAAACACTGAAGCTTTCTTT
>TRBV9|TRBD2|TRBJ2-1|NA
CASSTRDYGANEQFF
TGTGCCAGCAGCACCCGGGACTATGGCGCCAATGAGCAGTTCTTC
>TRBV28|NA|TRBJ2-1|NA
CASSLRGRWSGGYNEQFF
TGTGCCAGCAGTTTACGAGGGAGGTGGAGCGGCGGTTACAATGAGCAGTTCTTC
>TRBV11-3|TRBD1|TRBJ2-2|NA
CASSLEFGTDNTGELFF
TGTGCCAGCAGCTTAGAGTTCGGGACAGACAACACCGGGGAGCTGTTTTTT
>TRBV19|TRBD1|TRBJ1-6|NA
CASSIEGQGNSPLHF
TGTGCCAGTAGTATAGAGGGACAGGGGAATTCACCCCTCCACTTT
>TRBV7-9|NA|TRBJ2-2|NA
CASSLDRDNTGELFF
TGTGCCAGCAGCTTAGACAGAGATAACACCGGGGAGCTGTTTTTT
>TRBV28|NA|TRBJ1-2|NA
CASSLGGYGYTF
TGTGCCAGCAGTTTGGGGGGATATGGCTACACCTTC
>TRBV5-1|NA|TRBJ1-3|NA
CASSPLERRYGNTIYF
TGCGCCAGCAGCCCATTGGAGCGGCGGTATGGAAACACCATATATTTT
>TRBV14|TRBD1|TRBJ1-2|once
CASSPRTGDGYTF
TGTGCCAGCAGCCCTAGGACAGGGGATGGCTACACCTTC
>TRBV7-2|NA|TRBJ2-3|NA
CASSLGSPATDTQYF
TGTGCCAGCAGCTTAGGTAGTCCTGCCACAGATACGCAGTATTTT
>TRBV10-3|NA|TRBJ1-1|NA
CASEPGWDTEAFF
TGTGCCAGCGAACCGGGGTGGGACACTGAAGCTTTCTTT
>TRBV20-1|NA|TRBJ1-2|NA
CSARDGNGYTF
TGCAGTGCTAGAGACGGGAACGGCTACACCTTC
>TRBV9|NA|TRBJ2-3|NA
CASSVVGGAGTDTQYF
TGTGCCAGCAGCGTAGTAGGGGGGGCGGGCACAGATACGCAGTATTTT
>TRBV28|TRBD1|TRBJ1-4|NA
CATFIGTGNEKLFF
TGTGCCACCTTTATTGGGACAGGGAATGAAAAACTGTTTTTT